These 13 T cell receptor beta chains came from one sample sequenced in a study of Ad26.COV2.S vaccination and SARS-CoV-2 variants. Sequenced by immunoSEQ multiplex PCR; TCRdb stores in-frame clones only, minus some. This table holds about 680,000 clones, 70% to 90% found once. Indicated treatment: over 15 received Ad26.COV2.S at low or high dose, single or two shots; about 5 received placebo; per-sample allocation not given. Collection of samples fell on day 63 after the first vaccine or placebo injection. The sample was peripheral blood, taken in a trial of Ad26.COV2.S vaccine versus placebo. These receptors were collected from a person aged 18-60 years who received the Ad26.COV2.S COVID-19 vaccine or a placebo.

The chain uses TRBV3-1 (or the pseudogene TRBV3-2) and TRBJ2-5; D gene unclear. CDR3 length: 15 residues. Trimming removed 4 bases from V and 5 bases from J, with 17 bases in between. Per germline, CDR1 LGHDT and CDR2 YNNKEL (reference sequence). The CDR3 nucleotides are TGTGCCAGCAGCCTTGGGGTGGCTACCTGGGAGACCCAGTACTTC. Amino acids: CASSLGVATWETQYF.

The chain couples TRBV27 to TRBJ2-5; D is perhaps TRBD1 (6 bases). Per germline, CDR1 MNHEY and CDR2 SMNVEV (reference sequence). The CDR3 runs to 15 residues. V was clipped by 6 bases and J by 5 bases, with 19 bases between them. CDR3 nucleotide sequence: TGTGCCAGCAGCGCCGGACAGTTCCTGGGGGAGACCCAGTACTTC. Residues: CASSAGQFLGETQYF.

The V and J genes are TRBV7-6 and TRBJ1-1, with D perhaps TRBD1 (5 bases). The CDR3 contains 13 residues. V dropped 4 bases and J dropped 3 bases, with 9 bases sitting between them. Germline CDR1 SGHVS, CDR2 FNYEAQ. This CDR3 is CASSSTEYTEAFF. The CDR3 coding sequence is TGTGCCAGCAGCTCGACAGAGTACACTGAAGCTTTCTTT.

CDR3 sequence: CASSSSTLGPYGYTF. CDR3 DNA: TGTGCCAGCAGCAGCTCAACCTTGGGGCCCTATGGCTACACCTTC. The rearrangement links TRBV27 to TRBJ1-2; D perhaps matches TRBD1 (5 bases). The CDR3 is 15 residues long. Germline CDR1 is MNHEY and CDR2 is SMNVEV (reference sequence). The germline V and J ends were trimmed by 6 bases and 4 bases, with 18 bases remaining between them.

This chain connects TRBV5-1 to TRBJ1-6, with D hard to call. V lost 0 bases, J lost 5 bases, and 9 bases lay in between. CDR3 length equals 15 residues. Germline assignment: CDR1 SGHRS and CDR2 YFSETQ. The DNA of the CDR3 is TGCGCCAGCAGCTTGGCCTTCGGGGATAATTCACCCCTCCACTTT. It specifies CASSLAFGDNSPLHF.

The chain employs TRBV3-1 (or the pseudogene TRBV3-2) and TRBJ2-7; TRBD1 aligns across 9 bases. V lost 1 base and J lost 6; bases outside the gene matches: 10. This CDR3 is built from 16 residues. The V gene's germline CDR1 is LGHDT and CDR2 YNNKEL (reference sequence). CDR3 region: CASSQASGTGIAEQYF. The CDR3 nucleotides read TGTGCCAGCAGCCAAGCCTCCGGGACAGGGATCGCCGAGCAGTACTTC.

The CDR3 sequence is CASSRAPSSYNEQFF. The CDR3 region has the DNA TGTGCCAGCAGCCGGGCCCCAAGCTCCTACAATGAGCAGTTCTTC. The gene calls are TRBV6-4 and TRBJ2-1; D unclear. This CDR3 comprises 15 residues. With 6 bases removed from V and 0 bases from J, the gap between germline ends came to 12 bases. CDR1 and CDR2 (germline): MRHNA, SNTAGT.

Concerning this clone: Other DNA sequences in the sample encode the same CDR3. The chain combines TRBV5-1 with TRBJ1-2; possible D gene TRBD1, 6 bases. V was shortened by 4 bases and J by 7 bases, with 14 bases between the two germline ends. The germline V gene has CDR1 SGHRS and CDR2 YFSETQ. This CDR3 comprises 13 residues. DNA for the CDR3: TGCGCCAGCAGCCCGGAGGGGGGCTCTGGCTACACCTTC. It encodes CASSPEGGSGYTF.

The gene calls are TRBV10-3 and TRBJ2-3; tentative D call: TRBD2 (6 bases). Germline-derived CDR1 and CDR2 are ENHRY and SYGVKD. V lost 2 bases and J 1 base, leaving 10 bases between the germline ends. The CDR3 is made up of 15 amino acids. DNA of the CDR3: TGTGCCATCAGTGAGAAAGGCGGGGGCACAGATACGCAGTATTTT. It translates to CAISEKGGGTDTQYF.

The chain couples TRBV6-2 or TRBV6-3 to TRBJ1-5; possibly TRBD1 for D (6 bases). Germline V gene data show CDR1 as MNHEY and CDR2 as SVGEGT. The V gene lost 6 bases and the J gene lost 7 bases, with 19 bases spanning the gap. CDR3 length: 15 residues. CDR3 amino acids: CASSFTQGPGQPQHF. For the CDR3, the DNA is TGTGCCAGCAGCTTCACACAGGGTCCGGGGCAGCCCCAGCATTTT.

The CDR3 loop reads CATSRDLSATTEQYF. The CDR3 DNA reads as TGTGCCACCAGCAGAGATCTTTCTGCTACTACGGAGCAGTACTTC. This chain connects TRBV15 to TRBJ2-7; D is ambiguous. Germline assignment: CDR1 LNHNV and CDR2 YYDKDF (reference sequence). This CDR3 region has 15 residues. V shed 0 bases and J shed 7 bases, with 16 bases lying between them.

The chain is built from TRBV10-3 and TRBJ1-1; no firm D call. This CDR3 is 15 amino acids long. The germline V gene encodes CDR1 ENHRY and CDR2 SYGVKD. Trimming shortened V by 2 bases and J by 2 bases, and 12 bases separated the two germline ends. The CDR3 sequence is CAISEPRRGNTEAFF. The CDR3 DNA is TGTGCCATCAGTGAGCCCCGCCGAGGAAACACTGAAGCTTTCTTT.

This clone appeared a single time. The CDR3 loop is CASSFFDSTDTQYF. The CDR3, as DNA: TGTGCCAGCAGCTTCTTTGACAGCACAGATACGCAGTATTTT. The chain uses TRBV5-5 and TRBJ2-3; D gene ambiguous. This CDR3 spans 14 amino acids. Trimming took 2 bases from V and 0 from J, leaving 7 bases between them. The germline gives CDR1 SGHKS, CDR2 YYEKEE (reference sequence).